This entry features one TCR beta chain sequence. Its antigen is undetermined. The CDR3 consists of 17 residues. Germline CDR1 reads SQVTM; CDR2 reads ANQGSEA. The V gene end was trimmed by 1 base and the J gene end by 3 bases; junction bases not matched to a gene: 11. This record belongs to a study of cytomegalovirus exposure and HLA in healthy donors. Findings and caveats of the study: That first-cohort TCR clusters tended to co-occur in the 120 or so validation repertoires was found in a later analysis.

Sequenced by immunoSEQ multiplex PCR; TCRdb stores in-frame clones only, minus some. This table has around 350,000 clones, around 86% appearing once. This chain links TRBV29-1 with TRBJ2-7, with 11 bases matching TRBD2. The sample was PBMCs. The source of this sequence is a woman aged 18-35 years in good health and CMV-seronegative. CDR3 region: CSVEGPRVTSGNYEQYF. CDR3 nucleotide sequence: TGCAGCGTTGAAGGTCCTCGGGTGACTAGCGGGAACTACGAGCAGTACTTC.